A single TCR beta chain is shown here with its context. Its antigen has not been determined. The sample holds no much larger clone one base away, and base qualities are not on file. CDR1 and CDR2 are read off the germline V gene as MNHEY and SVGEGT. Counted from cysteine to phenylalanine, this CDR3 has 15 amino acids. Left in the record is the CDR3 DNA by itself, 45 bases read in frame from the first base. For this chain, trimming is 7 bases at the V end and 7 bases at the J end, and the number of junction bases without a gene match is 8. The library was made by 5' RACE. Sequenced on an Illumina HiSeq 2500. A second PCR of about 6 to 11 cycles was performed with a sample-barcoded 5' primer and a J-beta primer mix. Each TCR beta cDNA molecule received a unique molecular identifier from a template-switch 5' adaptor carrying 12 random nucleotides. At least 2.5 million CDR3-containing paired-end reads were obtained from each sample. The Mint cDNA synthesis kit, primed by a TRBC-specific oligonucleotide, was used to synthesize first-strand cDNA from all RNA. Following uracil-DNA glycosylase treatment, a first 18-cycle PCR with universal primers M1SS and BC2_uni_R was performed on all cDNA. Per the authors' processing: Each sample was normalized by randomly selecting 1 million high-quality reads, each carrying a distinct molecular identifier. Instead of being binned into consensus sequences, reads that shared molecular identifiers were thrown out. MiTCR, run with a Q25 quality threshold and the strictest error-elimination algorithm, handled CDR3 identification, clonotype clustering and error correction. A nonparametric unseen species model using Euler transformation provided a lower-bound estimate of total TCR beta diversity. TCRdb applied fastp at Q25 and MiXCR to the public reads, then kept only in-frame beta chains. Merged by CDR3 protein, the rows form single entries marked with the most common genes and DNA. These V and J calls originate from TCRdb's pipeline instead of the authors' own analysis. The sample table holds over 700,000 distinct CDR3 sequences, of which approximately 25% were seen once. In total, the top ten clones hold around 9.2% of the sample.

Donors were a few dozen systemically healthy Caucasian individuals from Russia aged roughly 6 to 90 years. About 9.8 milliliters of peripheral blood were drawn from each donor into EDTA-treated Vacutainer tubes. Ficoll-Paque density-gradient centrifugation was used to isolate PBMCs, with at least 7 million obtained per sample. Trizol reagent was used to extract total RNA from PBMCs, with at least 6 micrograms per sample. For every donor, an aliquot of PBMCs went through flow cytometry to measure the percentages of naive CD45RAhigh/CD27high T cells. This entry is derived from a study of blood T cells in healthy people across ages (dated by TCRdb to between 2014 and 2016). A note on the overall study: In model experiments, template switching captured roughly one uniquely barcoded TCR beta cDNA molecule for every two T cells. Age-related changes in TCR beta repertoire diversity were measured in the study by deep sequencing normalized with unique cDNA molecular identifiers. Four age groups were formed from the donors: young (average approximately 15 years), middle-aged (just under 40), aged (62) and long-lived (around 82). The study analyzed two additional independent replicas of 1 million unique cDNA reads from the same blood draw for two donors, one aged 18 to 30 and one aged 80 or older.

What the authors observed across the whole study: There was a strong correlation between observed TCR beta diversity and the percentage of naive T cells measured by flow cytometry. Compared with the aged group, the long-lived group had more naive CD4+ T cells, fewer expanded clones and increased TCR diversity, suggesting age selection. Estimates of total diversity based on one million sequenced T cells were considered lower bounds and underestimates. As age increased, observed TCR beta diversity per million T cells dropped in a roughly linear way, and a significant reduction was already evident by age 40. Since profiling was done on bulk unsorted PBMCs, naive and antigen-experienced compartments could not be conclusively compared. The CMV infection status of donors was not known, potentially confounding age-related changes in expanded clonotypes.

These data also featured in a second study, about T cells of mothers and their children. As the second paper documents: Nine systemically healthy Caucasian individuals, comprising three mothers and their six children, were included as donors. cDNA synthesis consumed the entire amount of extracted RNA, loaded at 1.5 ug RNA in each 15 ul reaction. In the second PCR, sample barcodes and 2-4 random nucleotides were introduced via the M1S primer. More than 8.5 million TCR beta CDR3 reads were obtained from each mother, and roughly 3 million reads were obtained from each child. In both related and unrelated pairs, thymic selection shapes the output of TCR recombination in a similar way, with inherited differences having only a minor effect. Normalized repertoire overlap was always found to be slightly, but never significantly, higher in related mother-child pairs than in unrelated mother-child pairs. No persistent microchimeric T cell clones were detected, at a sensitivity of roughly 100 clones per million clonotypes. In the study, deep NGS was used to compare the TCR beta repertoires of mothers and children, and features distinguishing related mother-child pairs from unrelated individuals were sought. The mean age was roughly 40 +/- 4 years for the mothers and around 11 +/- 4 years for the children. After adapter ligation with NEBNext reagents, the libraries were sequenced on Illumina HiSeq 2000 with 100+100 nt paired-end reads. Mother and child libraries were prepared a month apart and sequenced in separate runs to prevent cross-contamination. Between about 500,000 and 2,100,000 distinct TCR beta clonotypes were identified per donor. Naive TCR beta clonotypes were estimated from low-frequency clonotypes matched to each donor's FACS-determined naive share, without sorting.

Sequencing was performed on blood. This TCR derives from a boy aged 10-17 years in good health. The rearrangement combines TRBV6-2 or TRBV6-3 with TRBJ2-2, and 11 bases in between align with TRBD2. The sequenced DNA is TGTGCCAGCAAAACACTAGCGGGAGAAGTCGGGGAGCTGTTTTTT. This sequence encodes CASKTLAGEVGELFF.